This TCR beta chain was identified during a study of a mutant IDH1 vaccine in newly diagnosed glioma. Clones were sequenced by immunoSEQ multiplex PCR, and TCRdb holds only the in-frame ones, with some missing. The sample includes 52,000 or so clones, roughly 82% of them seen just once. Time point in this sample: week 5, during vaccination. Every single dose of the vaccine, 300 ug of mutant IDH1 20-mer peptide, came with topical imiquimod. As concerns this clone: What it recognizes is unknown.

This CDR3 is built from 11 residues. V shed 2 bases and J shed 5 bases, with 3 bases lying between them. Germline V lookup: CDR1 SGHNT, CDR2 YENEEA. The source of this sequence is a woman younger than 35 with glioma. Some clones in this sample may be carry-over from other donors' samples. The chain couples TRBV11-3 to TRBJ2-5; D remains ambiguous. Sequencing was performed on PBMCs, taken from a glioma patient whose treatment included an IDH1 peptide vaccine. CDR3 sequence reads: CASSLKETQYF. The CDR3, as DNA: TGTGCCAGCAGCTTAAAGGAGACCCAGTACTTC.